This TCR beta chain came from a study of cytomegalovirus exposure and HLA in healthy donors. Study-wide results and limits: It was assumed in the presence/absence analyses that sequencing depth was roughly uniform across donors. A later analysis reportedly found fewer N-insertions in an Asian-associated ancestry cluster than the roughly 680-donor mean. Exclusion applied to some V segments, including TRBV6-2 and TRBV6-3, as they were indistinguishable. Reported findings show TCR beta sequences accurately forecast HLA-A and HLA-B alleles in most subjects.

This CDR3 contains 13 residues. Trimming removed 8 bases at V and 4 bases at J, with 14 bases between. The germline V gene encodes CDR1 MNHEY and CDR2 SMNVEV (reference sequence). A multiplex PCR was run with 60 Vbeta primers and 13 Jbeta primers. Clones were sequenced by immunoSEQ multiplex PCR, and TCRdb holds only the in-frame ones, with some missing. The sample holds 110,000 or so clones, 83% seen once. With respect to this clone: Its antigen is undetermined.

The material sequenced was PBMCs. The chain uses TRBV27 and TRBJ1-1; D possibly corresponds to TRBD1 (5 bases). This clonotype was sampled from a man aged 18 to 30 in good health and CMV-seronegative. The CDR3: CASGRGLITEAFF. For the CDR3, the DNA is TGTGCCAGCGGCCGGGGACTGATCACTGAAGCTTTCTTT.